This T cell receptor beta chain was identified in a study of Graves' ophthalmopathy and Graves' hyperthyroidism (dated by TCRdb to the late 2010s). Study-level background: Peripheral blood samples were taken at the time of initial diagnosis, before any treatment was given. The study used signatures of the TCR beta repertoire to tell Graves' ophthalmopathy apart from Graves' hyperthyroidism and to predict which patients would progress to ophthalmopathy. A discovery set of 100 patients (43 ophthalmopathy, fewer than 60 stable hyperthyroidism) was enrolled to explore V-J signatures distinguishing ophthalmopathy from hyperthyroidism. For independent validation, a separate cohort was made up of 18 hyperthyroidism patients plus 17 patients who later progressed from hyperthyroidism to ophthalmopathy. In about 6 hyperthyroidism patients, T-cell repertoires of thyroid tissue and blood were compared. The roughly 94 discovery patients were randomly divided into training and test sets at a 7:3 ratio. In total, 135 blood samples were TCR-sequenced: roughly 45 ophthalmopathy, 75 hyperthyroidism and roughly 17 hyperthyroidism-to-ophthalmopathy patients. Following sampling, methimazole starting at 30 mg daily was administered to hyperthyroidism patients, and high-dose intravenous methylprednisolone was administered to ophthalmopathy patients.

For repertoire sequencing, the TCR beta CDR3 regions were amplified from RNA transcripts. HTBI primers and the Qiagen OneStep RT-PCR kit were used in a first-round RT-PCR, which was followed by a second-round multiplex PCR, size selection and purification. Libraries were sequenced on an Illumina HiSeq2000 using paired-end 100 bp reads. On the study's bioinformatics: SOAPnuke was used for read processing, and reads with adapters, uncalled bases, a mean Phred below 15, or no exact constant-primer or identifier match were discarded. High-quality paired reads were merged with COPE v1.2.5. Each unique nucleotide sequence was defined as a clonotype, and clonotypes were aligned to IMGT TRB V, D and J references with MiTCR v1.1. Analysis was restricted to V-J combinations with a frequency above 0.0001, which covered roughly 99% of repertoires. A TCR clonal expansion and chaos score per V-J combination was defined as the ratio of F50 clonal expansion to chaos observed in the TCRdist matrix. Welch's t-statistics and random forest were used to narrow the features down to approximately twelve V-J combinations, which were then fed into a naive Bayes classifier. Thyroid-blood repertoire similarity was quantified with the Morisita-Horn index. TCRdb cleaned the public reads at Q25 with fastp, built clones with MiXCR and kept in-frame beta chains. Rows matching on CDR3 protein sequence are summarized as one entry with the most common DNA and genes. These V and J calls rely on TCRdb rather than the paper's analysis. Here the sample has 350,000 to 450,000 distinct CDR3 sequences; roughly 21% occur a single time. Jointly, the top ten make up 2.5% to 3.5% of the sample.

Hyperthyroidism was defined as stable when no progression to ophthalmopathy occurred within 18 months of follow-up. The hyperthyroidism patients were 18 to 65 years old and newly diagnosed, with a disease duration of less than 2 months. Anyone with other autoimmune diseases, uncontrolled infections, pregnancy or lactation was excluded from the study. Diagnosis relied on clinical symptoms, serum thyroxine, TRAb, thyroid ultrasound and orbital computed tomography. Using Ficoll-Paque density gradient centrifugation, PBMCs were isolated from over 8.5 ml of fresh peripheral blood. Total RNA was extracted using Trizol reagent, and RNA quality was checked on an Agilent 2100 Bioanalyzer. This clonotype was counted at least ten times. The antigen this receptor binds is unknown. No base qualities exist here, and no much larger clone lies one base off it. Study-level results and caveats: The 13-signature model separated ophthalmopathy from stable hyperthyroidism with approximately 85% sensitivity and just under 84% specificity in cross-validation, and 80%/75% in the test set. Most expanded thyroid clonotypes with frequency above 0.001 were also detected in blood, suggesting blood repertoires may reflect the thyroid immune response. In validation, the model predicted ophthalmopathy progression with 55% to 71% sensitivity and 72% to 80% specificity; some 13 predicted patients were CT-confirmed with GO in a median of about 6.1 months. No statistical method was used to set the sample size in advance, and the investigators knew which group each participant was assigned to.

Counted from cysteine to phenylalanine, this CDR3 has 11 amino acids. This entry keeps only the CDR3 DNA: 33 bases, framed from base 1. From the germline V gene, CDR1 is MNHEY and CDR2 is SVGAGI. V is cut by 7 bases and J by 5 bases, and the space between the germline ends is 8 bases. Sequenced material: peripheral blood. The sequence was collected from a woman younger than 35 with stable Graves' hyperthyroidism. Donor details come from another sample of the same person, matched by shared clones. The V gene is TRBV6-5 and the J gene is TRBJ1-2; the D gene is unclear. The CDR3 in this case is CASTPRYGYTF. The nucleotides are TGTGCCAGCACGCCCCGTTATGGCTACACCTTC.